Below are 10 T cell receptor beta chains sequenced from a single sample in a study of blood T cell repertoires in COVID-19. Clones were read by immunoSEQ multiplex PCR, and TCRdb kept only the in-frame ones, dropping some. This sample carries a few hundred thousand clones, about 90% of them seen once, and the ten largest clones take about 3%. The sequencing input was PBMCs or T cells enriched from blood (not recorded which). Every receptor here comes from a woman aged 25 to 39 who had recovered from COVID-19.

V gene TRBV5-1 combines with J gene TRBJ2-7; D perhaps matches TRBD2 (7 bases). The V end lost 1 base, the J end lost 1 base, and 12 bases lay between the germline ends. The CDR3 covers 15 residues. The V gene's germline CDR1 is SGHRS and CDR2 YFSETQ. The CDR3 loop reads CASSLSGTRSYEQYF. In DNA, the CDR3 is TGCGCCAGCAGCTTGAGCGGGACAAGATCCTACGAGCAGTACTTC.

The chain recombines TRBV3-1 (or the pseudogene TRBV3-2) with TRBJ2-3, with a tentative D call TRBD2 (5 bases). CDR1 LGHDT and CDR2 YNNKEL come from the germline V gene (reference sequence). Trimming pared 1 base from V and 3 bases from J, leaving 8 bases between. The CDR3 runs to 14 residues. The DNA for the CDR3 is TGTGCCAGCAGCCAAGTTGGGGAGACAGATACGCAGTATTTT. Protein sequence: CASSQVGETDTQYF.

CDR3 residues: CASSQDAIDYEQYF. CDR3 bases: TGCGCCAGCAGCCAAGATGCAATAGACTACGAGCAGTACTTC. The rearrangement uses TRBV4-1 and TRBJ2-7; D gene unclear. Trimming took 0 bases from V and 3 from J, leaving 9 bases between them. In germline, CDR1 is MGHRA, CDR2 YSYEKL. The CDR3 consists of 14 residues.

The CDR3 sequence is CASSLAGGNEQFF. CDR3 DNA sequence: TGCGCCAGCAGCCTCGCGGGGGGGAATGAGCAGTTCTTC. The chain uses TRBV4-1 and TRBJ2-1, with 9 nucleotides matching TRBD2. CDR1 MGHRA and CDR2 YSYEKL come from the germline V gene. V dropped 4 bases and J dropped 7; count of bases not matched to a gene: 2. The CDR3 spans 13 residues.

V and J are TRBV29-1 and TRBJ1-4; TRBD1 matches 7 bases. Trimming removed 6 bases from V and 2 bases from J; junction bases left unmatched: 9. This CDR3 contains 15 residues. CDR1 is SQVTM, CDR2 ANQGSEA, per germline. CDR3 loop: CSVEQGGQTNEKLFF. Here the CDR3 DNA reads TGCAGCGTGGAACAAGGGGGACAGACTAATGAAAAACTGTTTTTT. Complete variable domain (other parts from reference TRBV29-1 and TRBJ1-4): SAVISQKPSRDICQRGTSLTIQCQVDSQVTMMFWYRQQPGQSLTLIATANQGSEATYESGFVIDKFPISRPNLTFSTLTVSNMSPEDSSIYLCSVEQGGQTNEKLFFGSGTQLSVL.

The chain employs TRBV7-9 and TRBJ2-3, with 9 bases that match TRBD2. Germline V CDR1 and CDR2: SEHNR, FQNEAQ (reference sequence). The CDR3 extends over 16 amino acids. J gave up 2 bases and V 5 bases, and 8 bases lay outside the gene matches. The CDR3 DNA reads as TGTGCCAGCAGCGATTTTAGCGGGGGTTCCACAGATACGCAGTATTTT. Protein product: CASSDFSGGSTDTQYF. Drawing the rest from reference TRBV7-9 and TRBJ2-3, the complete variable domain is DTGVSQNPRHKITKRGQNVTFRCDPISEHNRLYWYRQTLGQGPEFLTYFQNEAQLEKSRLLSDRFSAERPKGSFSTLEIQRTEQGDSAMYLCASSDFSGGSTDTQYFGPGTRLTVL.

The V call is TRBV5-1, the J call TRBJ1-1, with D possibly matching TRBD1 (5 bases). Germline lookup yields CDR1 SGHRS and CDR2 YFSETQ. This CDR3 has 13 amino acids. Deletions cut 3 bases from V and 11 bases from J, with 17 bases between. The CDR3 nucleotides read TGCGCCAGCAGCTCCGGTGGTAGGGGTCAGGCTTTCTTT. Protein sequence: CASSSGGRGQAFF.

The CDR3 DNA is TGTGCCAGCAGCTTAGCTAGGGGCACCTACGAGCAGTACTTC. It specifies CASSLARGTYEQYF. This chain connects TRBV7-2 to TRBJ2-7, with a tentative D call TRBD1 (5 bases). V was shortened by 0 bases and J by 2 bases, with 8 bases between the two germline ends. Germline CDR1 SGHTA, CDR2 FQGNSA. The CDR3 loop spans 14 amino acids.

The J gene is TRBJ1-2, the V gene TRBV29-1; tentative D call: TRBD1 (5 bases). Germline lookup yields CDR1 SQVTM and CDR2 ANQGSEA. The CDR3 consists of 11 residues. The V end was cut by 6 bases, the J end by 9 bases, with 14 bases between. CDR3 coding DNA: TGCAGCGTCGGGACGGGGGAGCGCTACACCTTC. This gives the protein CSVGTGERYTF.

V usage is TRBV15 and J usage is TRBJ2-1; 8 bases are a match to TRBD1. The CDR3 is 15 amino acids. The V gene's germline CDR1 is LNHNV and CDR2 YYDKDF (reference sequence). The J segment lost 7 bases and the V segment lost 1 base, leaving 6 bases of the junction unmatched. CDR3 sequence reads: CATSRGGQGANEQFF. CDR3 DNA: TGTGCCACCAGCAGAGGAGGGCAGGGGGCGAATGAGCAGTTCTTC.